These 13 T cell receptor beta chains originate from one sample sequenced in a study of CD8 T cells in ankylosing spondylitis. TCRdb analysed the 5' RACE reads with MiXCR anew, one entry per CDR3 protein. The profile shows a few hundred thousand distinct CDR3 sequences, roughly 10% of them singletons. Material: blood, either unsorted or a sorted T cell fraction (not recorded which). Every receptor here comes from a male donor with ankylosing spondylitis or in good health (not recorded which).

This clonotype was detected many times. The chain links TRBV20-1 to TRBJ2-5; D is possibly TRBD1 or TRBD2 (6 bases each). The CDR3 runs to 13 residues. V dropped 6 bases and J dropped 5 bases, with 16 bases sitting between them. Looked up from germline, CDR1 is DFQATT and CDR2 is SNEGSKA (reference sequence). The CDR3 nucleotides are TGCAGTGCCAGAAGGGGGGCAAGGGAGACCCAGTACTTC. As protein: CSARRGARETQYF.

In its sample, this clonotype was seen many times. The chain couples TRBV6-5 to TRBJ2-5, with D possibly matching TRBD1 (6 bases). The CDR3 runs 13 residues. CDR1 and CDR2 (germline): MNHEY, SVGAGI. V shed 3 bases and J shed 5 bases, with 10 bases lying between them. CDR3: CASSYHRDETQYF. The CDR3, as DNA: TGTGCCAGCAGTTATCACAGGGACGAGACCCAGTACTTC.

This clonotype was recorded many times. The rearrangement links TRBV5-1 to TRBJ1-6, with TRBD1 as a possible D gene (5 bases). The CDR3 totals 14 residues. V lost 0 bases to trimming and J lost 7 bases, with 8 bases between them. In germline, CDR1 is SGHRS, CDR2 YFSETQ. The CDR3 region is CASSLEGLNSPLHF. The CDR3 DNA follows: TGCGCCAGCAGCTTGGAGGGACTAAATTCACCCCTCCACTTT.

The chain uses TRBV5-1 and TRBJ2-1; 12 bases map to TRBD2. Germline-derived CDR1 and CDR2 are SGHRS and YFSETQ. This CDR3 has 16 residues. J was trimmed by 8 bases and V by 2 bases; bases with no gene match: 8. In DNA form, the CDR3 reads TGCGCCAGCAGCTTATTAGGGACTAGCGGGTCTCATGAGCAGTTCTTC. Translating gives CASSLLGTSGSHEQFF.

V and J are TRBV7-6 and TRBJ2-1, with TRBD2 identical over 9 bases. Germline V gene sequence: CDR1 SGHVS, CDR2 FNYEAQ. J gave up 4 bases and V 3 bases, and 4 bases lay outside the gene matches. This CDR3 comprises 15 residues. The CDR3 protein is CASSFGGGEYNEQFF. CDR3 nucleotide sequence: TGTGCCAGCAGCTTCGGCGGGGGGGAATACAATGAGCAGTTCTTC.

This clonotype was found many times. This chain joins TRBV5-1 and TRBJ1-2; D perhaps matches TRBD1 (6 bases). The CDR3 is made up of 13 amino acids. Per germline, CDR1 SGHRS and CDR2 YFSETQ. The germline V and J ends were trimmed by 0 bases and 9 bases, with 12 bases remaining between them. The CDR3 protein is CASSLAGGNSYTF. In DNA form, the CDR3 reads TGCGCCAGCAGCTTGGCCGGGGGCAATAGCTACACCTTC.

This clonotype occurred many times. The chain combines TRBV4-1 with TRBJ2-1; 8 positions agree with TRBD1. The CDR3 totals 13 residues. The V segment lost 3 bases and the J segment 10 bases; nucleotides outside the gene matches: 5. Germline values: CDR1 MGHRA, CDR2 YSYEKL. The CDR3 nucleotides read TGCGCCAGCAGCCAGACAGGGGTGGCGGAGCAGTTCTTC. This encodes CASSQTGVAEQFF.

This clonotype was observed many times. The chain couples TRBV15 to TRBJ1-2; D might be TRBD1 (6 bases). Trimming cost V 7 bases and J 6 bases, with 15 bases left between them. This CDR3 has 13 residues. Looked up from germline, CDR1 is LNHNV and CDR2 is YYDKDF (reference sequence). The CDR3 DNA is TGTGCCACCACCTCCAGGGGCTTGCATGGCTACACCTTC. It is translated as CATTSRGLHGYTF. The full variable domain, completed using reference TRBV15 and TRBJ1-2, is DAMVIQNPRYQVTQFGKPVTLSCSQTLNHNVMYWYQQKSSQAPKLLFHYYDKDFNNEADTPDNFQSRRPNTSFCFLDIRSPGLGDTAMYLCATTSRGLHGYTFGSGTRLTVV.

This clonotype was found many times. The J gene is TRBJ1-1, the V gene TRBV10-2; D call uncertain. Germline CDR1 and CDR2: WSHSY and SAAADI. The CDR3 is 15 amino acids. The V end lost 7 bases, the J end lost 2 bases, and 17 bases lay between the germline ends. The CDR3 spells CASTTFKAGNTEAFF. The CDR3 coding sequence is TGCGCCAGCACCACATTTAAGGCGGGTAACACTGAAGCTTTCTTT.

The chain joins TRBV2 to TRBJ1-5, with D possibly matching TRBD1 (5 bases). CDR1 and CDR2 (germline): SNHLY, FYNNEI. Trimming removed 8 bases from V and 4 bases from J, with 12 bases in between. CDR3 length: 13 residues. CDR3 sequence reads: CASLPGRNQPQHF. DNA for the CDR3: TGTGCCAGCCTACCGGGACGTAATCAGCCCCAGCATTTT.

This clonotype was counted only a few times. The chain carries TRBV20-1 and TRBJ2-1; TRBD2 matches at 14 bases. CDR3 size: 16 residues. Germline CDR1 reads DFQATT; CDR2 reads SNEGSKA (reference sequence). The V segment lost 3 bases and the J segment 5 bases; nucleotides outside the gene matches: 6. The CDR3 reads CSASYPGLAGDNEQFF. The CDR3 DNA reads as TGCAGTGCTAGCTACCCGGGACTAGCGGGAGACAATGAGCAGTTCTTC.

This clonotype was recorded many times. V is TRBV7-9 and J is TRBJ2-1; 12 nucleotides match TRBD2. This CDR3 region has 17 residues. Trimming took 5 bases from V and 2 from J; bases not matched to a gene: 7. The germline V gene encodes CDR1 SEHNR and CDR2 FQNEAQ (reference sequence). In DNA form, the CDR3 reads TGTGCCAGCAGCCGGCCCCTAGCGGGGGGGACCTACAATGAGCAGTTCTTC. Translated, it gives CASSRPLAGGTYNEQFF.

CDR3 protein: CASSQVTPGEDTQYF. CDR3 DNA: TGTGCCAGCAGCCAAGTAACCCCGGGAGAAGATACGCAGTATTTT. The chain combines TRBV3-1 with TRBJ2-3; TRBD2 might be the D (6 bases). Trimming pared 1 base from V and 5 bases from J, leaving 13 bases between. The CDR3 covers 15 residues. The germline CDR1 and CDR2 sequences are LGHDT and YNNKEL (reference sequence).